This paragraph covers one T cell receptor beta chain sequence. Random hexamers were used to reverse transcribe an amount of roughly 0.5 to 1 ug RNA. TCRdb used MiXCR to reprocess the immunoSEQ multiplex PCR reads, holding one entry per CDR3 protein. The sample yields around 95,000 distinct CDR3 sequences, 95% seen once. This sample was taken from a study of CD8 T cells in Susac syndrome. Source material: CD8+ T cells from PBMCs. The receptor was derived from a human donor with Susac syndrome.

DNA of the CDR3: TGTGCCAGCAGCCCCCTGCAGCGGACGCGCACAGATACGCAGTATTTT. Encoded protein: CASSPLQRTRTDTQYF. The chain carries TRBV7-9 and TRBJ2-3, with D possibly being TRBD2 (5 bases). The length of the CDR3 is 16 residues. V shed 5 bases and J shed 1 base, with 16 bases lying between them. The germline V gene encodes CDR1 SEHNR and CDR2 FQNEAQ (reference sequence). The variable domain in full, with the rest retrieved from reference TRBV7-9 and TRBJ2-3, is DTGVSQNPRHKITKRGQNVTFRCDPISEHNRLYWYRQTLGQGPEFLTYFQNEAQLEKSRLLSDRFSAERPKGSFSTLEIQRTEQGDSAMYLCASSPLQRTRTDTQYFGPGTRLTVL.